This is a list of T cell receptor beta chains from one sample in a study of blood T cell repertoires in COVID-19. Data came from immunoSEQ multiplex PCR; TCRdb stores just in-frame clones and leaves some out. The sample records 120,000 or so clones, 65% to 80% being singletons. The sample was peripheral blood. These receptors were collected from a man in his 70s with acute or convalescent COVID-19. CDR3s include the opening cysteine and the closing phenylalanine or tryptophan. Fields, in order: CDR3 length, J gene, V gene, clone size, D gene, CDR3 protein, CDR3 DNA. D genes are given only for firm matches. Size tells how often a clone was seen (once, few, many) or the class of an expanded clone, and some rows leave it out.

CDR3 length: 15
J gene: TRBJ1-3
V gene: TRBV2
clone size: many
D gene: -
CDR3 protein: CASSEGTNSGNTIYF
CDR3 DNA: TGTGCCAGCAGTGAAGGGACAAACTCTGGAAACACCATATATTTT

CDR3 length: 14
J gene: TRBJ2-7
V gene: TRBV27
clone size: few
D gene: TRBD1
CDR3 protein: CASSLRTGVNEQYF
CDR3 DNA: TGTGCCAGCAGTTTAAGGACAGGGGTTAACGAGCAGTACTTC

CDR3 length: 15
J gene: TRBJ1-2
V gene: TRBV9
clone size: -
D gene: TRBD1
CDR3 protein: CASSPGQFEPNGYTF
CDR3 DNA: TGTGCCAGCAGCCCGGGACAGTTCGAACCCAACGGCTACACCTTC

CDR3 length: 15
J gene: TRBJ1-1
V gene: TRBV28
clone size: -
D gene: -
CDR3 protein: CASRKAGTVNTEAFF
CDR3 DNA: TGTGCCAGCAGGAAGGCGGGGACCGTTAACACTGAAGCTTTCTTT

CDR3 length: 15
J gene: TRBJ1-5
V gene: TRBV27
clone size: once
D gene: TRBD1
CDR3 protein: CASSFRGLGNQPQHF
CDR3 DNA: TGTGCCAGCAGTTTTAGGGGGCTTGGCAATCAGCCCCAGCATTTT

CDR3 length: 11
J gene: TRBJ2-5
V gene: TRBV12-3/TRBV12-4
clone size: -
D gene: -
CDR3 protein: CASTLEKTQYF
CDR3 DNA: TGTGCCAGCACCTTAGAGAAGACCCAGTACTTC

CDR3 length: 15
J gene: TRBJ2-3
V gene: TRBV9
clone size: -
D gene: TRBD1
CDR3 protein: CASNGQGRGTDTQYF
CDR3 DNA: TGTGCCAGCAACGGACAGGGCCGGGGCACAGATACGCAGTATTTT

CDR3 length: 16
J gene: TRBJ2-5
V gene: TRBV24-1
clone size: -
D gene: TRBD2
CDR3 protein: CATSDGLAGGIETQYF
CDR3 DNA: TGTGCCACCAGTGACGGACTAGCGGGAGGGATAGAGACCCAGTACTTC

CDR3 length: 15
J gene: TRBJ2-1
V gene: TRBV9
clone size: -
D gene: TRBD2
CDR3 protein: CASSVGTSVHNEQFF
CDR3 DNA: TGTGCCAGCAGCGTCGGGACTAGTGTCCACAATGAGCAGTTCTTC

CDR3 length: 15
J gene: TRBJ2-3
V gene: TRBV15
clone size: -
D gene: -
CDR3 protein: CATSRVGRNSDTQYF
CDR3 DNA: TGTGCCACCAGCAGAGTTGGCCGTAATTCAGATACGCAGTATTTT

CDR3 length: 14
J gene: TRBJ2-1
V gene: TRBV13
clone size: -
D gene: -
CDR3 protein: CASSHQGFYNEQFF
CDR3 DNA: TGTGCCAGCAGCCACCAGGGTTTTTACAATGAGCAGTTCTTC

CDR3 length: 16
J gene: TRBJ1-5
V gene: TRBV28
clone size: -
D gene: -
CDR3 protein: CASGNEYGVSNQPQHF
CDR3 DNA: TGTGCCAGCGGCAACGAGTATGGAGTGAGCAATCAGCCCCAGCATTTT

CDR3 length: 15
J gene: TRBJ2-7
V gene: TRBV5-8
clone size: few
D gene: TRBD1
CDR3 protein: CASSFYTTGANEQYF
CDR3 DNA: TGTGCCAGCAGCTTTTATACGACAGGGGCTAACGAGCAGTACTTC

CDR3 length: 13
J gene: TRBJ1-5
V gene: TRBV10-3
clone size: -
D gene: -
CDR3 protein: CAISSDSNQPQHF
CDR3 DNA: TGTGCCATCAGCTCGGACAGTAATCAGCCCCAGCATTTT

CDR3 length: 15
J gene: TRBJ1-5
V gene: TRBV5-1
clone size: -
D gene: -
CDR3 protein: CASSLGQSSNQPQHF
CDR3 DNA: TGCGCCAGCAGCTTGGGACAGTCGAGCAATCAGCCCCAGCATTTT

CDR3 length: 14
J gene: TRBJ2-5
V gene: TRBV19
clone size: -
D gene: -
CDR3 protein: CASSPQGRGETQYF
CDR3 DNA: TGTGCCAGTAGTCCACAGGGTAGGGGAGAGACCCAGTACTTC

CDR3 length: 12
J gene: TRBJ2-1
V gene: TRBV27
clone size: -
D gene: TRBD2
CDR3 protein: CASSLPGLVQFF
CDR3 DNA: TGTGCCAGCAGTCTCCCGGGACTAGTACAGTTCTTC

CDR3 length: 15
J gene: TRBJ1-2
V gene: TRBV4-2
clone size: -
D gene: -
CDR3 protein: CASSQRFRDVGGYTF
CDR3 DNA: TGTGCCAGCAGCCAAAGGTTCAGGGATGTCGGTGGCTACACCTTC

CDR3 length: 15
J gene: TRBJ2-2
V gene: TRBV6-6
clone size: -
D gene: TRBD2
CDR3 protein: CASTASGAPTGELFF
CDR3 DNA: TGTGCCAGCACGGCTAGCGGAGCCCCCACCGGGGAGCTGTTTTTT

CDR3 length: 13
J gene: TRBJ1-2
V gene: TRBV16
clone size: -
D gene: -
CDR3 protein: CASSQSEAGGYTF
CDR3 DNA: TGTGCCAGCAGCCAATCTGAGGCGGGTGGCTACACCTTC

CDR3 length: 15
J gene: TRBJ1-1
V gene: TRBV7-2
clone size: -
D gene: -
CDR3 protein: CASSLEGRGITEAFF
CDR3 DNA: TGTGCCAGCAGCTTAGAGGGCAGGGGTATTACTGAAGCTTTCTTT

CDR3 length: 16
J gene: TRBJ1-5
V gene: TRBV28
clone size: few
D gene: -
CDR3 protein: CASGQAPSFSNQPQHF
CDR3 DNA: TGTGCCAGCGGGCAGGCCCCGAGCTTTAGCAATCAGCCCCAGCATTTT

CDR3 length: 17
J gene: TRBJ2-3
V gene: TRBV7-6
clone size: -
D gene: TRBD2
CDR3 protein: CASSLPRGGRNTDTQYF
CDR3 DNA: TGTGCCAGCAGCTTACCCAGGGGCGGGAGGAACACAGATACGCAGTATTTT

CDR3 length: 15
J gene: TRBJ2-7
V gene: TRBV27
clone size: -
D gene: TRBD1
CDR3 protein: CASSFRTGGGHEQYF
CDR3 DNA: TGTGCCAGCAGTTTTAGGACAGGGGGAGGCCACGAGCAGTACTTC

CDR3 length: 12
J gene: TRBJ1-2
V gene: TRBV30
clone size: -
D gene: TRBD1
CDR3 protein: CAWTTGGYGYTF
CDR3 DNA: TGTGCCTGGACTACAGGGGGCTATGGCTACACCTTC

CDR3 length: 15
J gene: TRBJ1-5
V gene: TRBV11-2
clone size: -
D gene: -
CDR3 protein: CASSDWGDGNQPQHF
CDR3 DNA: TGTGCCAGCAGCGACTGGGGCGATGGCAATCAGCCCCAGCATTTT

CDR3 length: 15
J gene: TRBJ1-3
V gene: TRBV9
clone size: -
D gene: -
CDR3 protein: CASSVTRGSGNTIYF
CDR3 DNA: TGTGCCAGCAGCGTAACGCGGGGCTCTGGAAACACCATATATTTT

CDR3 length: 14
J gene: TRBJ2-5
V gene: TRBV2
clone size: -
D gene: TRBD1
CDR3 protein: CASRDRGPEETQYF
CDR3 DNA: TGTGCCAGCCGGGACAGGGGGCCTGAAGAGACCCAGTACTTC

CDR3 length: 12
J gene: TRBJ2-1
V gene: TRBV2
clone size: -
D gene: -
CDR3 protein: CASSPGYNEQFF
CDR3 DNA: TGTGCCAGCAGTCCGGGGTACAATGAGCAGTTCTTC

CDR3 length: 15
J gene: TRBJ1-1
V gene: TRBV30
clone size: -
D gene: -
CDR3 protein: CAWSYHPGMNTEAFF
CDR3 DNA: TGTGCCTGGAGTTACCATCCGGGGATGAACACTGAAGCTTTCTTT

CDR3 length: 15
J gene: TRBJ1-3
V gene: TRBV5-6
clone size: -
D gene: -
CDR3 protein: CASSRDLSSGNTIYF
CDR3 DNA: TGTGCCAGCAGCCGAGACTTGAGCTCTGGAAACACCATATATTTT

CDR3 length: 15
J gene: TRBJ2-5
V gene: TRBV7-2
clone size: few
D gene: TRBD2
CDR3 protein: CASSLVAGEGETQYF
CDR3 DNA: TGTGCCAGCAGCTTAGTGGCGGGGGAGGGGGAGACCCAGTACTTC

CDR3 length: 16
J gene: TRBJ2-1
V gene: TRBV20-1
clone size: -
D gene: TRBD2
CDR3 protein: CSASMLAGGRDGEQFF
CDR3 DNA: TGCAGTGCTAGTATGCTAGCGGGGGGGCGAGATGGTGAGCAGTTCTTC

CDR3 length: 15
J gene: TRBJ1-5
V gene: TRBV4-2
clone size: -
D gene: TRBD1
CDR3 protein: CASSQESGQYRPQHF
CDR3 DNA: TGTGCCAGCAGCCAAGAGTCGGGACAGTATCGGCCCCAGCATTTT

CDR3 length: 16
J gene: TRBJ2-3
V gene: TRBV11-3
clone size: -
D gene: -
CDR3 protein: CASSLGATRYTDTQYF
CDR3 DNA: TGTGCCAGCAGCTTAGGGGCAACTAGATACACAGATACGCAGTATTTT

CDR3 length: 16
J gene: TRBJ1-2
V gene: TRBV11-2
clone size: once
D gene: -
CDR3 protein: CASSLDPGRELYGYTF
CDR3 DNA: TGTGCCAGCAGCTTAGATCCAGGCAGGGAACTCTATGGCTACACCTTC

CDR3 length: 14
J gene: TRBJ1-2
V gene: TRBV12-2
clone size: -
D gene: -
CDR3 protein: CASRLAQTNYGYTF
CDR3 DNA: TGTGCAAGTCGCTTAGCCCAGACTAACTATGGCTACACCTTC

CDR3 length: 13
J gene: TRBJ2-7
V gene: TRBV12-1
clone size: few
D gene: -
CDR3 protein: CASSFGGSYEQYF
CDR3 DNA: TGTGCCAGCAGCTTTGGCGGGAGCTACGAGCAGTACTTC

CDR3 length: 13
J gene: TRBJ1-2
V gene: TRBV6-6
clone size: -
D gene: TRBD1
CDR3 protein: CASSYGTGGGYTF
CDR3 DNA: TGTGCCAGCAGTTACGGGACAGGGGGTGGCTACACCTTC

CDR3 length: 15
J gene: TRBJ2-1
V gene: TRBV3-1/TRBV3-2
clone size: -
D gene: -
CDR3 protein: CASSQLAYTYNEQFF
CDR3 DNA: TGTGCCAGCAGCCAACTAGCGTACACCTACAATGAGCAGTTCTTC

CDR3 length: 13
J gene: TRBJ1-5
V gene: TRBV30
clone size: -
D gene: -
CDR3 protein: CAWSVQSNQPQHF
CDR3 DNA: TGTGCCTGGAGTGTACAAAGCAATCAGCCCCAGCATTTT

CDR3 length: 17
J gene: TRBJ2-3
V gene: TRBV11-2
clone size: -
D gene: TRBD2
CDR3 protein: CASSLGTSGGGGDTQYF
CDR3 DNA: TGTGCCAGCAGCTTAGGAACTAGCGGGGGCGGCGGGGATACGCAGTATTTT

CDR3 length: 14
J gene: TRBJ2-7
V gene: TRBV28
clone size: -
D gene: TRBD2
CDR3 protein: CATLEPSGSYEQYF
CDR3 DNA: TGTGCCACCCTAGAACCTAGCGGGAGTTACGAGCAGTACTTC